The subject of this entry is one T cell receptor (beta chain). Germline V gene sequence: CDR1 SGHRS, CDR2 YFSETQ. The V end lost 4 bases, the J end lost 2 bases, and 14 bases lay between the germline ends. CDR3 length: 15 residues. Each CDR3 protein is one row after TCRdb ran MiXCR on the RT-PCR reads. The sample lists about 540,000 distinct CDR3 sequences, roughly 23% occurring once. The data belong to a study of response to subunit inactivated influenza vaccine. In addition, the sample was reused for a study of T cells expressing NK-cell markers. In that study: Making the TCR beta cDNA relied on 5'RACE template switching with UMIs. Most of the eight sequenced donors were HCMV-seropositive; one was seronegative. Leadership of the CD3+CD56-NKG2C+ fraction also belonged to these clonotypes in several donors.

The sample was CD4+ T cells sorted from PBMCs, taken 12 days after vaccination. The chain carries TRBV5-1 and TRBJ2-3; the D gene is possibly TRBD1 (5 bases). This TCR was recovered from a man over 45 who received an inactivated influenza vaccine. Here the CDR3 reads CASSLQGPTTDTQYF. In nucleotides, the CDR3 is TGCGCCAGCAGCCTGCAGGGTCCTACCACAGATACGCAGTATTTT.